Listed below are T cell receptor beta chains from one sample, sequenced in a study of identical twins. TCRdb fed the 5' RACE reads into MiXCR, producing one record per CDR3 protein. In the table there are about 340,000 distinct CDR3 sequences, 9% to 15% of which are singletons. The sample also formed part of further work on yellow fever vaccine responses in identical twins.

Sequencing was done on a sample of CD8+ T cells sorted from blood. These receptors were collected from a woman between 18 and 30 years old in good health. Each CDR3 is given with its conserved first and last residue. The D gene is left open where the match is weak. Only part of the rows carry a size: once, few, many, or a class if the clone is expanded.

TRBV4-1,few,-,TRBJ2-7,CASSSSYIGYYEQYF
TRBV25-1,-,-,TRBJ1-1,CASSEWAENTEAFF
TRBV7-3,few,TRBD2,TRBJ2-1,CASSLEGLANEQFF
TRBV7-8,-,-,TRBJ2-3,CASSPIRQGPGTDTQYF
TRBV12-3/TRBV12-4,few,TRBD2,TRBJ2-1,CASRASGGAGYNEQFF
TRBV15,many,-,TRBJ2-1,CATSRAGPSYNEQFF
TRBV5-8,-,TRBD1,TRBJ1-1,CASSLPGTGGTEAFF
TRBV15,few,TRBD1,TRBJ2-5,CATSRDTGVQETQYF
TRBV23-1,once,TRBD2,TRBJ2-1,CASSPPPPGLAGCHNEQFF
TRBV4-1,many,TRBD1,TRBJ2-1,CASSQETGAWNEQFF
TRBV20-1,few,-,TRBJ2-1,CSARDGLSSYNEQFF
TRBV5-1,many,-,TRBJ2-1,CASSFYPDNHNEQFF
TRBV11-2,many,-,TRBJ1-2,CASSLPPRLTHPYGYTF
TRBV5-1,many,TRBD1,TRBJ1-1,CASSSEGALNTEAFF
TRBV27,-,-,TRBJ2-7,CASSLGAGRYYEQYF
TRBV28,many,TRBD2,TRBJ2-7,CASRVEGTSGAYEQYF
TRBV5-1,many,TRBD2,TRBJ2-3,CASSPRTSGGADTQYF
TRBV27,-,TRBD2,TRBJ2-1,CASSLKREGRGEQFF
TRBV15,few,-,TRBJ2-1,CATSRDGMGLPNNEQFF
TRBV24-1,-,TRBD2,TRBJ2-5,CATSDFSGLAGGLETQYF
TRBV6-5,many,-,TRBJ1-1,CASSPSTWNTEAFF
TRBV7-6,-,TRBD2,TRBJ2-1,CASSSDLAGGGHEQFF
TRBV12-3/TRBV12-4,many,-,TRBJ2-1,CASSLYVGGGYNEQFF
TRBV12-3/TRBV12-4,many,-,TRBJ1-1,CASSPSWAEAFF
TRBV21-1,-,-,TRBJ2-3,CASSKGWDSVGITDTQYF
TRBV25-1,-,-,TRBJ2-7,CASISYGGGEQYF
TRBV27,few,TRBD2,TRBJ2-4,CASSLSILAGGAGNIQYF
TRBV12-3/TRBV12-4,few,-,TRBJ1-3,CASSFGDTIYF
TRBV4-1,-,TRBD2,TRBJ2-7,CASSQDLWREDLYEQYF
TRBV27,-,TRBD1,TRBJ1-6,CASRDGTGDRPLHF
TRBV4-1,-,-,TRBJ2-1,CASSQRVATSYNEQFF
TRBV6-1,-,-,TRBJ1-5,CASRPQDQSNQPQHF
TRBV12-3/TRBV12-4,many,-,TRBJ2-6,CASSLGPVPLRVSNVLTF
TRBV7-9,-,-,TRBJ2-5,CASSSPLGQETQYF
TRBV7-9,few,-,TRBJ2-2,CASSRTGVPNTGELFF
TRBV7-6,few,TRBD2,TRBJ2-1,CASSPGGRESNNEQFF
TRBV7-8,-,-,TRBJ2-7,CASSIYIRPGTLLYEQYF
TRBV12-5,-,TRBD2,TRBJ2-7,CASGFLGGTSGSAEQYF
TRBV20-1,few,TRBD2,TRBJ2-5,CRVGGVTQETQYF
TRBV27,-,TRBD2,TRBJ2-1,CASSPGLAGGFGNEQFF
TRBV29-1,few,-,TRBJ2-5,CSVEPSGRLKETQYF
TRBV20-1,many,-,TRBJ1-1,CSAYNNLDTEAFF
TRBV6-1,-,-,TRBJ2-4,CASNPPGAKNIQYF
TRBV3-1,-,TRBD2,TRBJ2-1,CASSQARTSIFYNEQFF
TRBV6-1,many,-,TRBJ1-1,CASSEARRGVGEAFF
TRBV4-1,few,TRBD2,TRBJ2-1,CASSHGSGRGYNEQFF
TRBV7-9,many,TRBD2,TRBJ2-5,CASSHSGGGETQYF
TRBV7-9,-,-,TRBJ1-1,CASSLTAKDEAFF